This entry describes one T cell receptor beta chain. V lost 7 bases and J lost 4, with 13 bases in between. Germline CDR1 is MNHNY and CDR2 is SVGAGI (reference sequence). The CDR3 totals 13 residues. The entry originates in a study of blood T cell repertoires in COVID-19. Study at large: The cDNA or gDNA used as material had been derived from T cells, B-cell-depleted T cells, or PBMCs.

Seattle researchers signed up patients amid active infection and tracked them longitudinally. Measured with immunoSEQ multiplex PCR; TCRdb has only the in-frame clones, and not every one. The sample lists 330,000 or so clones; around 90% were seen once. The TCR sequence derives from a woman between 55 and 75 years old with COVID-19, enrolled during active disease. The rearrangement uses TRBV6-6 and TRBJ1-1; D ambiguous. Sequenced input: peripheral blood. The DNA for the CDR3 is TGTGCCAGCACCAGAGGAGGAAGCACTGAAGCTTTCTTT. Translating it yields CASTRGGSTEAFF.